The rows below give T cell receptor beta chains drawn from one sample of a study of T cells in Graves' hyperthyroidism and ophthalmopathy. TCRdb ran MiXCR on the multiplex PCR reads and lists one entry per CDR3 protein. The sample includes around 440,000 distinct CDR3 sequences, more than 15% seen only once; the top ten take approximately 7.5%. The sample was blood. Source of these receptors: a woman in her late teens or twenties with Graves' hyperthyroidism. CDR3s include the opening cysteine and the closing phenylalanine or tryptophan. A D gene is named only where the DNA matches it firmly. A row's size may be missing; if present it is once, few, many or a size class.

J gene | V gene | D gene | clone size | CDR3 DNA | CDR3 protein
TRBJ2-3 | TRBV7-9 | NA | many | TGTGCCAGCAGCTTATTGGGAGTCGGTAGCACAGATACGCAGTATTTT | CASSLLGVGSTDTQYF
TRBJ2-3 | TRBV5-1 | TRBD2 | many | TGCGCCAGCAGGGGGACAACTACCCGACTAGCGGGAGAACTCAGCACAGATACGCAGTATTTT | CASRGTTTRLAGELSTDTQYF
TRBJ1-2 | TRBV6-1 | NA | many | TGTGCCAGCAGTTACACCCCAGGAAGAGATGGCTACACCTTC | CASSYTPGRDGYTF
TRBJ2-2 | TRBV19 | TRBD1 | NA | TGTGCCAGTAGTAACAACAGGGGGCAAGGCACCGGGGAGCTGTTTTTT | CASSNNRGQGTGELFF
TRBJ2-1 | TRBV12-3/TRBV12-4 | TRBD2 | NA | TGTGCCAGCAGTTTAGGGGTGGTGGGCCTAGCGGGAGCGAATGAGCAGTTCTTC | CASSLGVVGLAGANEQFF
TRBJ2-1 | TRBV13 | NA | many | TGTGCCAGCAGCCCTTCGGGGTCCAGCTCCTACAATGAGCAGTTCTTC | CASSPSGSSSYNEQFF
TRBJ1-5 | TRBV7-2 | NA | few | TGTGCCAGCAGCCCCGTGGGTAGCAATCAGCCCCAGCATTTT | CASSPVGSNQPQHF
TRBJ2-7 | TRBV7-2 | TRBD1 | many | TGTGCCAGCAGCGCCTACAGGGGGCCGGGCGAGCAGTACTTC | CASSAYRGPGEQYF
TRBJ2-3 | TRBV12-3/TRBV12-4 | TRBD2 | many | TGTGCCAGCAGTGACCGGGAGGGATCCCCCACAGATACGCAGTATTTT | CASSDREGSPTDTQYF
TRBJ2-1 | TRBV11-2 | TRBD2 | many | TGTGCCAGCAGACTAATAGCGGGGGGGCCAGACAATGAGCAGTTCTTC | CASRLIAGGPDNEQFF
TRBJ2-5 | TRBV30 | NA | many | TGTGCCTGGAGAAAAGAAGAGACCCAGTACTTC | CAWRKEETQYF
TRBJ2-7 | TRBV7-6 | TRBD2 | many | TGTGCCAGCAGCCAGTGGGGCGGGGGGGCCTCCTACGAGCAGTACTTC | CASSQWGGGASYEQYF
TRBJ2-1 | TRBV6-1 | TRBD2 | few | TGTGCCAGCAGTGGTCTAGCGGGAGGGCCAGGGAATGAGCAGTTCTTC | CASSGLAGGPGNEQFF
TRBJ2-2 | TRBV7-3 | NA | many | TGTGCCAGCAGCTGGGGGGCGACCGGGGAGCTGTTTTTT | CASSWGATGELFF
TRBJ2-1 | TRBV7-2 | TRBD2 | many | TGTGCCAGCAGCTACCTAGCGGGAGAGTTCGATGAGCAGTTCTTC | CASSYLAGEFDEQFF
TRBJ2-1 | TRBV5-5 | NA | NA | TGTGCCAGCAGTTATACAGGGGGGGCCTCCTACAATGAGCAGTTCTTC | CASSYTGGASYNEQFF